A selection of T cell receptor beta chains follows, all from one sample in a study of shared clonotypes between healthy human individuals. The data were produced by immunoSEQ multiplex PCR, yet TCRdb's version contains in-frame clones alone and is incomplete. The table shows roughly 2,500,000 clones, with 93% occurring only once. The sample consisted of naive CD4+ T cells from PBMCs. Receptors originate from a man aged 18 to 30 in good health. Some clones in this sample may be carry-over from other donors' samples. CDR3s leave out the opening cysteine and the closing phenylalanine or tryptophan. Fields, in order: J gene, V gene, CDR3 protein.

TRBJ2-4	TRBV6-1	ASSGRLAESKNIQY
TRBJ2-1	TRBV28	ASSLQGGGYEQF
TRBJ2-1	TRBV7-3	ASSLNIHEQF
TRBJ2-6	TRBV5-1	ASSLAGRSSGANVLT
TRBJ1-1	TRBV2	ASTDWGTRTEAF
TRBJ2-1	TRBV5-1	ASSVRGPYNEQF
TRBJ2-7	TRBV28	ASSFRRAGLYEQY
TRBJ2-6	TRBV19	ASEIVSSGANVLT
TRBJ2-7	TRBV28	ASSSGTGIEQY
TRBJ2-5	TRBV5-4	ASSLGGAGPQETQY
TRBJ2-5	TRBV5-4	ASSPTGTSGETQY
TRBJ1-1	TRBV7-3	ASSPQGGPEAF
TRBJ2-7	TRBV5-1	ASSFGGYYEQY
TRBJ1-2	TRBV18	ASSPGGHNYGYT
TRBJ2-1	TRBV23-1	ASSHRNGEREGPYNEQF
TRBJ1-5	TRBV2	ASTEAGISNQPQH
TRBJ2-1	TRBV11-2	ASRRPDRTWDEQF
TRBJ2-2	TRBV2	ASSVRTGSTNTGELF
TRBJ1-1	TRBV7-9	ASSFGNTEAF
TRBJ1-1	TRBV2	ASSRGAIPMNTEAF
TRBJ2-7	TRBV5-1	ASSLGFSGGEQY
TRBJ2-3	TRBV6-6	ASSSTSLSTDTQY
TRBJ2-1	TRBV9	ASSVGGVIANEQF
TRBJ2-3	TRBV6-1	ASSEAHGGRGTQY
TRBJ1-1	TRBV27	ASISGTNTEAF
TRBJ1-1	TRBV30	AWSVQGADTEAF
TRBJ1-2	TRBV18	ASSPGTDNYGYT
TRBJ1-3	TRBV18	ASSPSGEGNTIY
TRBJ1-1	TRBV5-1	ASSFIRSTEAF